The rows below give T cell receptor beta chains drawn from one sample of a study of cytomegalovirus exposure and HLA in healthy donors. Assay used: immunoSEQ multiplex PCR; TCRdb lists only in-frame clones, some missing. In the table there are 100,000 to 150,000 clones, over 75% of which are singletons. Material for sequencing was PBMCs. These TCRs come from a man aged 18-30 years in good health and CMV-seropositive. Both conserved end residues are part of each CDR3. D genes are given only for firm matches. Expanded clones are given a class, and other clones once, few, many or no size at all.

j_gene	d_gene	v_gene	abundance	CDR3aa	CDR3nt
TRBJ2-3	TRBD2	TRBV9	-	CASSVGASGGTDTQYF	TGTGCCAGCAGCGTAGGGGCTAGCGGGGGCACAGATACGCAGTATTTT
TRBJ2-3	TRBD2	TRBV7-2	-	CASSSGLAGVNTQYF	TGTGCCAGCAGCTCGGGGCTAGCGGGAGTAAATACGCAGTATTTT
TRBJ1-2	-	TRBV5-1	-	CASSLDRDGYTF	TGCGCCAGCAGCTTGGACAGGGACGGCTACACCTTC
TRBJ1-2	-	TRBV7-2	-	CASTLDNPYGYTF	TGTGCCAGCACCTTGGACAACCCCTATGGCTACACCTTC
TRBJ2-3	-	TRBV19	few	CASSPSSYAQYF	TGTGCCAGTAGTCCCTCTAGTTATGCGCAGTATTTT
TRBJ2-3	TRBD2	TRBV5-1	few	CASSLTAGVGADTQYF	TGCGCCAGCAGCCTGACAGCGGGAGTAGGGGCAGATACGCAGTATTTT
TRBJ1-2	TRBD1	TRBV5-4	-	CASSWDRGRGYTF	TGTGCCAGCAGCTGGGACAGGGGGCGCGGCTACACCTTC
TRBJ2-1	-	TRBV19	-	CASSTGNEQFF	TGTGCCAGTAGTACAGGGAATGAGCAGTTCTTC
TRBJ1-5	TRBD1	TRBV7-9	-	CASSKIGTVNQPQHF	TGTGCCAGCAGCAAGATCGGGACAGTCAATCAGCCCCAGCATTTT
TRBJ1-1	TRBD1	TRBV30	-	CAWTDRVTENTEAFF	TGTGCCTGGACGGACAGGGTAACGGAGAACACTGAAGCTTTCTTT
TRBJ2-2	-	TRBV2	once	CASSGNRDTGELFF	TGTGCCAGCAGTGGGAACAGGGACACCGGGGAGCTGTTTTTT
TRBJ1-4	-	TRBV6-5	-	CASSPGLGEKLFF	TGTGCCAGCAGTCCAGGGTTAGGCGAAAAACTGTTTTTT
TRBJ1-2	-	TRBV2	-	CASNTEGNYYGYTF	TGTGCCAGCAACACGGAGGGCAACTACTATGGCTACACCTTC
TRBJ1-4	-	TRBV30	-	CAWSFGGRVLFF	TGTGCCTGGAGCTTCGGTGGCAGGGTACTGTTTTTT
TRBJ2-7	-	TRBV18	-	CASSPEGFEQYF	TGTGCCAGCTCACCGGAGGGTTTCGAGCAGTACTTC
TRBJ2-7	TRBD1	TRBV4-1	-	CASSHEYRGEQYF	TGCGCCAGCAGCCACGAATACAGGGGTGAGCAGTACTTC
TRBJ1-2	TRBD1	TRBV6-6	few	CASSSMNRGGYGYTF	TGTGCCAGCAGTTCCATGAACAGGGGCGGCTATGGCTACACCTTC
TRBJ2-3	-	TRBV27	-	CASSLWEDYTQYF	TGTGCCAGCAGTTTATGGGAGGACTATACGCAGTATTTT
TRBJ2-3	TRBD1	TRBV30	-	CAWSVHGTGADTQYF	TGTGCCTGGAGTGTACATGGGACAGGGGCAGATACGCAGTATTTT
TRBJ1-3	TRBD1	TRBV2	-	CASREDRAGNTIYF	TGTGCCAGCAGAGAGGACAGGGCTGGAAACACCATATATTTT
TRBJ2-3	-	TRBV7-8	-	CASSFYDRGASTDTQYF	TGTGCCAGCAGCTTTTATGATCGGGGGGCGAGCACAGATACGCAGTATTTT
TRBJ2-7	TRBD1	TRBV7-2	-	CASSFGQGETYF	TGTGCCAGCAGCTTCGGACAGGGGGAAACGTACTTC
TRBJ2-3	-	TRBV5-5	-	CASSLAYDTQYF	TGTGCCAGCAGCTTGGCCTATGATACGCAGTATTTT
TRBJ1-4	TRBD1	TRBV5-6	few	CASSDQTGTGNEKLFF	TGTGCCAGCAGCGATCAAACCGGGACAGGGAATGAAAAACTGTTTTTT
TRBJ1-4	TRBD1	TRBV30	-	CAWSSGTGGAPDLKLFF	TGTGCCTGGAGTTCTGGGACAGGGGGCGCTCCGGACTTGAAACTGTTTTTT
TRBJ2-3	-	TRBV5-1	once	CASSLGLRATDTQYF	TGCGCCAGCAGCTTGGGCTTGCGGGCCACAGATACGCAGTATTTT
TRBJ2-7	TRBD1	TRBV10-1	-	CASSPFQDRNYEQYF	TGCGCCAGCTCCCCCTTCCAGGACAGGAACTACGAGCAGTACTTC
TRBJ2-5	-	TRBV6-5	few	CASSYSRGWGKETQYF	TGTGCCAGCAGTTACTCCCGGGGGTGGGGGAAAGAGACCCAGTACTTC
TRBJ1-2	TRBD1	TRBV27	-	CASSRTGGESGYTF	TGTGCCAGCAGTCGGACAGGGGGAGAGAGTGGCTACACCTTC
TRBJ2-5	-	TRBV5-1	-	CASSLAGMYQETQYF	TGCGCCAGCAGCTTGGCGGGAATGTACCAAGAGACCCAGTACTTC
TRBJ2-5	TRBD2	TRBV30	once	CAWSGLAGEETQYF	TGTGCCTGGAGTGGACTAGCGGGAGAAGAGACCCAGTACTTC
TRBJ1-2	TRBD1	TRBV2	-	CAIPGQDGGGYTF	TGTGCCATCCCCGGACAGGATGGGGGTGGCTACACCTTC
TRBJ2-7	-	TRBV6-6	-	CASSLQGSDYEQYF	TGTGCCAGCAGTCTACAGGGAAGTGACTACGAGCAGTACTTC
TRBJ1-1	-	TRBV5-1	-	CASSSTGLNTEAFF	TGCGCCAGCAGCTCTACAGGGCTGAACACTGAAGCTTTCTTT
TRBJ1-2	TRBD1	TRBV5-4	-	CASSTRGQAANYGYTF	TGTGCCAGCAGCACCCGAGGACAGGCAGCTAACTATGGCTACACCTTC
TRBJ2-5	-	TRBV5-1	once	CASGKPEEETQYF	TGCGCCAGCGGAAAACCGGAGGAGGAGACCCAGTACTTC
TRBJ2-6	-	TRBV7-2	medium-sized	CASSLGQLSGANVLTF	TGTGCCAGCAGCTTAGGTCAACTCTCTGGGGCCAACGTCCTGACTTTC
TRBJ1-1	-	TRBV7-9	-	CASSSQNLNTEAFF	TGTGCCAGCAGCTCACAAAACCTCAACACTGAAGCTTTCTTT
TRBJ1-2	-	TRBV2	-	CASSEKVQGRYGYTF	TGTGCCAGCAGTGAAAAGGTCCAGGGCCGGTATGGCTACACCTTC
TRBJ2-7	TRBD2	TRBV9	-	CASSVGLAGRPPGEQYF	TGTGCCAGCAGCGTAGGACTAGCGGGAAGGCCCCCGGGCGAGCAGTACTTC
TRBJ2-5	-	TRBV18	-	CASSAEETQYF	TGTGCCAGCTCAGCAGAAGAGACCCAGTACTTC
TRBJ2-7	TRBD2	TRBV5-1	-	CASSWGGTFYEQYF	TGCGCCAGCAGTTGGGGGGGGACCTTCTACGAGCAGTACTTC
TRBJ1-2	-	TRBV4-1	-	CASSPQEQGGYGYTF	TGCGCCAGCAGCCCCCAAGAGCAGGGTGGCTATGGCTACACCTTC
TRBJ1-5	TRBD1	TRBV19	-	CASSMWGQGASQPQHF	TGTGCCAGTAGTATGTGGGGACAGGGGGCTAGTCAGCCCCAGCATTTT
TRBJ2-7	TRBD1	TRBV10-1	-	CASSTGGEQYF	TGCGCCAGCAGTACAGGGGGGGAGCAGTACTTC
TRBJ2-1	TRBD1	TRBV6-6	-	CASRLNRDRNNEQFF	TGTGCCAGCAGGCTAAACCGGGACAGAAACAATGAGCAGTTCTTC
TRBJ2-6	TRBD1	TRBV19	-	CASSTRQGSTIVGASGANVLTF	TGTGCCAGTAGTACCCGACAGGGGTCGACCATTGTGGGGGCCTCTGGGGCCAACGTCCTGACTTTC
TRBJ2-1	-	TRBV19	-	CASSMSRSPTYNEQFF	TGTGCCAGTAGTATGAGTCGCTCCCCCACCTACAATGAGCAGTTCTTC
TRBJ2-1	-	TRBV27	-	CASSFGGDSYNEQFF	TGTGCCAGCAGTTTCGGAGGCGACTCCTACAATGAGCAGTTCTTC
TRBJ1-2	-	TRBV6-5	-	CASSYSGDGYTF	TGTGCCAGCAGTTATTCGGGAGATGGCTACACCTTC
TRBJ1-1	-	TRBV7-9	once	CANDSMNTEAFF	TGTGCCAACGACTCCATGAACACTGAAGCTTTCTTT
TRBJ2-3	TRBD1	TRBV29-1	-	CSANRQGSTDTQYF	TGCAGCGCCAACCGACAGGGGAGCACAGATACGCAGTATTTT